Listed below are T cell receptor beta chains from one sample, sequenced in a study of cytomegalovirus exposure and HLA in healthy donors. Method: immunoSEQ multiplex PCR; TCRdb's copy keeps in-frame clones and lacks some. The table has more than 150,000 clones, about 81% seen once. Material: PBMCs. Receptors were obtained from a man in his forties in good health and CMV-seronegative. CDR3s include the opening cysteine and the closing phenylalanine or tryptophan. D genes are given only for firm matches.

V gene	D gene	J gene	CDR3 length	CDR3 protein
TRBV6-6	NA	TRBJ1-5	13	CASSAEGYVAQHF
TRBV29-1	TRBD1	TRBJ2-3	14	CSVKRTGRTDTQYF
TRBV5-1	NA	TRBJ1-1	15	CASSLVQGTTTEAFF
TRBV9	TRBD1	TRBJ2-3	20	CASSVALDRGWREAPDTQYF
TRBV19	NA	TRBJ1-2	13	CASSTRPEEGYTF
TRBV14	NA	TRBJ1-2	14	CASSPLEANYGYTF
TRBV7-2	NA	TRBJ1-1	11	CASSFGTEAFF
TRBV7-2	NA	TRBJ1-3	14	CASSLVGGGNTIYF
TRBV29-1	NA	TRBJ2-3	11	CSVKRADTQYF
TRBV19	NA	TRBJ1-5	14	CASSIPRRNQPQHF